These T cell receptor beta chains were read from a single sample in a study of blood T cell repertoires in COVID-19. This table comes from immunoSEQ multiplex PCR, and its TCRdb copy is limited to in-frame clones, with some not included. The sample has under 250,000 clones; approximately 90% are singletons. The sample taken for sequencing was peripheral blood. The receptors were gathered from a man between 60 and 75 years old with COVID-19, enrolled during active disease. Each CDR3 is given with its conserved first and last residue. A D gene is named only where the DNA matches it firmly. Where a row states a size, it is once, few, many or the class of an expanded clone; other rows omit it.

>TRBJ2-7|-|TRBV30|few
CAWGNWRGSYEQYF
TGTGCCTGGGGCAACTGGAGGGGATCCTACGAGCAGTACTTC
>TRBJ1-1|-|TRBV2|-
CASSRQNTEAFF
TGTGCCAGCAGTCGACAGAACACTGAAGCTTTCTTT
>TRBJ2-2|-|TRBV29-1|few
CSVARTADTGELFF
TGCAGCGTTGCAAGGACAGCCGACACCGGGGAGCTGTTTTTT
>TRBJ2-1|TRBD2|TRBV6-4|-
CASSDLAGGLYEQFF
TGTGCCAGCAGTGATCTAGCGGGGGGGCTATATGAGCAGTTCTTC
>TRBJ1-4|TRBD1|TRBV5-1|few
CASSLNPGQGTAKLFF
TGCGCCAGCAGCTTAAACCCCGGACAGGGAACGGCAAAACTGTTTTTT
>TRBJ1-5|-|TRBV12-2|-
CASRPDRGAQPQHF
TGTGCAAGTCGCCCGGACAGGGGGGCTCAGCCCCAGCATTTT
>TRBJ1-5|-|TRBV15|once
CATSRGISDQPQHF
TGTGCCACCAGCAGAGGAATTAGCGATCAGCCCCAGCATTTT
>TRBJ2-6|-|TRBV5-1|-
CASSLAGTSGANVLTF
TGCGCCAGCAGCTTGGCCGGGACATCTGGGGCCAACGTCCTGACTTTC
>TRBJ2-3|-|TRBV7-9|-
CASRQDPGNTQYF
TGTGCCAGCAGACAAGATCCGGGGAATACGCAGTATTTT
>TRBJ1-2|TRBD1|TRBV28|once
CASIGQGDNYGYTF
TGTGCCAGCATCGGACAGGGAGATAACTATGGCTACACCTTC
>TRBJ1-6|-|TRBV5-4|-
CASSSMQGTRNSPLHF
TGTGCCAGCAGCTCCATGCAGGGTACCAGGAACTCACCCCTCCACTTT
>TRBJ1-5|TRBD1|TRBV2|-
CASREGQVDNQPQHF
TGTGCCAGCAGAGAGGGACAGGTAGACAATCAGCCCCAGCATTTT
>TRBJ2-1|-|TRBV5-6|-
CASSSAGEAYNEQFF
TGTGCCAGCAGCTCCGCCGGGGAGGCCTACAATGAGCAGTTCTTC
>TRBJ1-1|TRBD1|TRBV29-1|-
CSVVGQGTEAFF
TGCAGCGTGGTGGGACAGGGCACTGAAGCTTTCTTT
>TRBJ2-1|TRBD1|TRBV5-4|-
CASSQEDRSGVNEQFF
TGTGCCAGCAGCCAGGAGGACAGGTCCGGAGTCAATGAGCAGTTCTTC
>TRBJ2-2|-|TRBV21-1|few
CASVVRPGANTGELFF
TGTGCCAGCGTGGTCCGCCCGGGGGCGAACACCGGGGAGCTGTTTTTT
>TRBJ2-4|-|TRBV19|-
CASSIAENIQYF
TGTGCCAGTAGTATAGCGGAAAACATTCAGTACTTC
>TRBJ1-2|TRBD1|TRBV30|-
CAWSVGGGQVYGYTF
TGTGCCTGGAGTGTTGGGGGGGGACAGGTCTATGGCTACACCTTC
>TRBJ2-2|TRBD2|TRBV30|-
CAWSVYSGGAGTGELFF
TGTGCCTGGAGTGTGTATAGCGGGGGGGCGGGGACCGGGGAGCTGTTTTTT
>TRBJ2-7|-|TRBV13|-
CASSLSGPSYEQYF
TGTGCCAGCAGCCTTAGCGGACCCTCCTACGAGCAGTACTTC
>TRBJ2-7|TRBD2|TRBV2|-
CASSPRGLVTEQYF
TGTGCCAGCAGCCCTAGGGGACTAGTAACCGAGCAGTACTTC
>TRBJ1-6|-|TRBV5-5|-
CASSLVGGSYNSPLHF
TGTGCCAGCAGCTTGGTGGGGGGCTCCTATAATTCACCCCTCCACTTT
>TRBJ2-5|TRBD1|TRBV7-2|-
CASSLRTGRETQYF
TGTGCCAGCAGCTTAAGGACAGGGAGGGAGACCCAGTACTTC
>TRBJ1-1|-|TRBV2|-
CASNLLGGNTEAFF
TGTGCCAGCAACCTCCTGGGGGGGAACACTGAAGCTTTCTTT
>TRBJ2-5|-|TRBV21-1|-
CASSNPNSPETQYF
TGTGCCAGCAGCAACCCGAATAGTCCGGAGACCCAGTACTTC
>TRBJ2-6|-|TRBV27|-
CASSLIIGSSGANVLTF
TGTGCCAGCAGTTTAATAATCGGGAGCTCTGGGGCCAACGTCCTGACTTTC